One T cell receptor beta chain is described in this entry. These data come from a study of OX40 agonist ivuxolimab in advanced cancers. Study-wide background: While on treatment, patients had intravenous ivuxolimab at 0.01 to 10 mg/kg every 2 weeks. Patients receiving dose escalation had hepatocellular carcinoma, melanoma, renal cell or head and neck cancer.

The table came from immunoSEQ multiplex PCR; TCRdb's copy has only in-frame clones and leaves some out. The data hold about 75,000 clones, with about 92% observed a single time. From germline, CDR1 is MNHEY and CDR2 SMNVEV (reference sequence). Trimming removed 5 bases at V and 0 bases at J, with 14 bases between. There are 17 residues in the CDR3. This chain uses TRBV27 with TRBJ1-6; the D gene is possibly TRBD1 (6 bases). This specimen was CD4+ or CD8+ T cells sorted from blood, taken in a trial of the OX40 agonist ivuxolimab. This TCR was sampled from an adult with an advanced solid tumor such as melanoma, head and neck, liver or kidney cancer. The CDR3 sequence is CASSPRTDFSYNSPLHF. DNA for the CDR3: TGTGCCAGCAGTCCTCGGACAGATTTCTCCTATAATTCACCCCTCCACTTT.